The source of this T cell receptor (beta chain) is a study of shared clonotypes between healthy human individuals. Repertoires were generated with immunoSEQ multiplex PCR, while TCRdb's copy carries only in-frame clones and drops some. The table includes about 490,000 clones, around 79% detected once. Germline assignment: CDR1 SGHTA and CDR2 FQGNSA. Losses at the gene ends were 5 bases for V and 7 bases for J; bases not matched to a gene: 3. This CDR3 contains 14 residues. Healthy adults negative for HIV, lacking recent acute infections or vaccinations, served as donors. Genomic DNA came from tens of millions of PBMCs in unsorted samples.

V and J are TRBV7-2 and TRBJ2-2, with 11 bases lining up with TRBD2. Sequences were obtained from PBMCs. The sequence was collected from a woman between 35 and 50 years old in good health. Some clones in this sample may be carry-over from other donors' samples. CDR3 bases: TGTGCCAGCAGCCCGGGACTAGCGGTCGGGGAGCTGTTTTTT. Its protein is CASSPGLAVGELFF.